This T cell receptor (beta chain) derives from a study of CD8+CD57+ T cells in acquired aplastic anemia. This clonotype was seen repeatedly, ten times or more. The V gene's germline CDR1 is SGHVS and CDR2 FNYEAQ. Deletions cut 6 bases from V and 3 bases from J, with 17 bases between. The CDR3 has 15 residues. Those patients picked for sequencing had displayed CD8+CD57+ cell expansion on flow cytometry. Researchers used genomic DNA as the template to profile TCR beta VDJ and CDR3. Each CDR3 protein gets one entry after TCRdb re-called the reads with MiXCR. The sample records around 250,000 distinct CDR3 sequences, roughly 82% being singletons.

This sequence joins TRBV7-6 and TRBJ2-5, with D possibly matching TRBD2 (5 bases). The sample comprised sorted CD4+, CD8+, or CD8+CD57+ T cells (not recorded which) from PBMCs. The TCR sequence derives from a human donor with aplastic anemia. This chain's CDR3 is CASSSTRAGEETQYF. The DNA for the CDR3 is TGTGCCAGCAGTTCCACCCGGGCCGGGGAAGAGACCCAGTACTTC.